Sequencing of this T cell receptor (beta chain) was carried out in a study of post-analysis software for immune sequencing data (dated by TCRdb to the mid-2010s). Broadly, across the study: The recorded disease courses included relapsing-remitting, secondary progressive and progressive-relapsing multiple sclerosis, and some patients had no subtype annotation. The multiple sclerosis patient repertoires were compared with 11 previously published healthy control repertoires from donors aged about 6 to 26 years. A subset of samples was prepared in parallel using single-end sample barcoding, then pooled and co-amplified after Illumina adapter ligation.

The CDR3 has 14 amino acids, counting the end cysteine and phenylalanine. The read is trimmed to its CDR3 DNA, 42 bases read in frame from base 1. V and J are truncated by 6 bases and 5 bases respectively, leaving an intervening sequence of 17 bases. Libraries were built with PCR. The sequencer was an Illumina HiSeq 2500. To reduce PCR and sequencing biases, unique molecular identifiers were incorporated into the TCR beta cDNA libraries. Every 1 to 10 million input T cells yielded about 500,000 cDNA molecules, meaning each molecule approximated one T cell. The patient libraries were prepared and sequenced using the same protocol as the earlier healthy control dataset. Within a given batch, samples were prepared together, multiplexed and sequenced on the same HiSeq lane. The paper's data handling went like this. Raw barcoded reads were processed with MIGEC, discarding single-read molecular identifier groups before consensus assembly and CDR3 extraction. VDJtools was used for post-analysis of the clonotype tables, with diversity normalized by down-sampling every dataset to the smallest sample size. To correct batch-related cross-sample contamination, repertoire overlap clustering matched CDR3 amino acid sequences but not nucleotide sequences. TCRdb reworked the public reads: Q25 trimming with fastp, MiXCR clone assembly, productive beta chains retained. When rows share a CDR3 protein, they turn into one entry using the most common DNA and genes. The authors' filters were not applied to this entry. The sample table contains under 900,000 distinct CDR3 sequences; only one count was recorded for 53% of them. Together, the top ten hold approximately 4.5% of the sample.

TCR beta repertoires were profiled from peripheral blood of roughly 13 young patients with multiple sclerosis to demonstrate the VDJtools post-analysis software. The multiple sclerosis patients were children and adolescents between roughly 6 and 16 years of age. Broader findings and caveats from the paper: Direct clustering with F measure showed strong co-clustering of samples prepared in the same batch, prompting a batch-effect correction. Patients showed significantly higher frequencies than controls for a handful of TRBV segments, among them TRBV5-6, TRBV5-1 and TRBV20-1. The multiple sclerosis patient group was slightly younger than the control group. Multiple sclerosis patients had significantly lower normalized Chao1 diversity than controls, a result that suggests substantial peripheral T-cell clonal expansion.

Comments on this clonotype: It lacks a known antigen. No much larger clone exists at a distance of one base, and base qualities are not known.

This receptor was identified in a girl aged 10 to 17 with multiple sclerosis. The material sequenced was blood. The sequence is built from TRBV12-3 or TRBV12-4 and TRBJ2-7; TRBD1 is a weak D gene call, 8 bases matching. The DNA is TGTGCCAGCAGAAGCGGACAGGGAGGGAACGAGCAGTACTTC. Its protein is CASRSGQGGNEQYF.